One and the same sample provided the 32 T cell receptor beta chains below, sequenced in a study of T cells in Graves' hyperthyroidism and ophthalmopathy. Amplification of TCR beta CDR3 regions used RNA as the template. Primed by the HTBI set, a first-round RT-PCR was run on the TCR CDR3. TCRdb passed the multiplex PCR reads through MiXCR, listing each CDR3 protein once. Among 360,000 or so distinct CDR3 sequences listed, over 15% were seen once. The sequenced sample was blood. The origin of the receptors is a woman in her forties with Graves' ophthalmopathy.

This clonotype occurred once. The chain has TRBV6-5 and TRBJ1-5; D is unresolved. The germline V gene has CDR1 MNHEY and CDR2 SVGAGI. The CDR3 is made up of 13 amino acids. V lost 6 bases, J lost 7 bases, and 13 bases lay in between. CDR3 sequence: CASRQSGPQPQHF. The CDR3 nucleotides read TGTGCCAGCAGGCAAAGCGGCCCCCAGCCCCAGCATTTT.

This clonotype was observed many times. A much larger clone lies one base from this, so it may be a read error. The chain recombines TRBV11-2 with TRBJ2-7; no firm D call. Germline CDR1 SGHAT, CDR2 FQNNGV. CDR3 length equals 14 residues. CDR3 sequence (DNA): TGTGCCAGCAGCTTAAAGGTGGTCTCCTACGAGCAGCACTTC. Residues: CASSLKVVSYEQHF. Based on the CDR3 plus reference TRBV11-2 and TRBJ2-7, the full variable domain is EAGVAQSPRYKIIEKRQSVAFWCNPISGHATLYWYQQILGQGPKLLIQFQNNGVVDDSQLPKDRFSAERLKGVDSTLKIQPAKLEDSAVYLCASSLKVVSYEQHFGPGTRLTVT.

This clonotype showed up many times. Written as DNA, the CDR3 is TGTGCCAGCAGCTTAGAGGTGGGAGGCGGTAGGGAGCAGTACTTC. Protein product: CASSLEVGGGREQYF. The V call is TRBV11-2, the J call TRBJ2-7, with a tentative D call TRBD2 (6 bases). Germline loops: CDR1 SGHAT, CDR2 FQNNGV. V lost 0 bases and J 7 bases, leaving 16 bases between the germline ends. CDR3 length equals 15 residues.

Concerning this clonotype: An end of the junction differs from the germline gene, which may be a read error. The chain couples TRBV6-5 to TRBJ2-4, with 7 bases identical to TRBD1. Germline V gene lookup returns CDR1 MNHEY and CDR2 SVGAGI. The CDR3 sequence is 14 residues long. The DNA of the CDR3 is TGTGCCAGCTGTTTGGGGGACAGACTAAACGTTCAGTACTTC. The encoded protein is CASCLGDRLNVQYF.

This clonotype was observed at least ten times. This chain uses TRBV28 with TRBJ2-5, with a possible D match to TRBD2 (6 bases). The CDR3 covers 15 residues. Per the germline V gene, CDR1 is MDHEN and CDR2 is SYDVKM. With 2 bases removed from V and 2 bases from J, the gap between germline ends came to 12 bases. In DNA form, the CDR3 reads TGTGCCAGCAGTTTAACGGGGGATGGTCAAGAGACCCAGTACTTC. Translated: CASSLTGDGQETQYF.

Worth noting for this clonotype: Germline and junction disagree at one end, which may indicate a read error. The V and J genes are TRBV28 and TRBJ1-1; no firm D call. Per germline, CDR1 MDHEN and CDR2 SYDVKM. This CDR3 comprises 13 residues. The chain's CDR3 is CASGITAATEAYF. The CDR3 DNA reads as TGTGCCAGCGGGATAACAGCAGCCACTGAAGCTTACTTT. The full variable domain, with the rest looked up from reference TRBV28 and TRBJ1-1, is DVKVTQSSRYLVKRTGEKVFLECVQDMDHENMFWYRQDPGLGLRLIYFSYDVKMKEKGDIPEGYSVSREKKERFSLILESASTNQTSMYLCASGITAATEAYFGQGTRLTVV.

This clonotype was detected a few times. The chain couples TRBV4-2 to TRBJ2-7, with D maybe TRBD2 (5 bases). Germline lookup yields CDR1 LGHNA and CDR2 YNFKEQ. V was pared by 0 bases and J by 3 bases, with 12 bases between. The CDR3 consists of 15 residues. The DNA of the CDR3 is TGTGCCAGCAGCCAAGATGCCCGGGGTGGCTACGAGCAGTACTTC. Its translation: CASSQDARGGYEQYF.

This clonotype was seen repeatedly, ten times or more. The chain carries TRBV19 and TRBJ2-5; tentative D call: TRBD2 (5 bases). V was pared by 7 bases and J by 6 bases, with 30 bases between. CDR3 length equals 18 residues. Germline values: CDR1 LNHDA, CDR2 SQIVND (reference sequence). CDR3 region: CASTRIWVAGESQQTQYF. The CDR3 DNA reads TGTGCCAGTACCCGAATTTGGGTGGCCGGGGAATCGCAACAGACCCAGTACTTC.

The sample holds many counts of this clonotype. This rearrangement joins TRBV7-9 to TRBJ1-1; 7 nucleotides agree with TRBD1. This CDR3 has 15 residues. V was clipped by 1 base and J by 6 bases; unmatched bases: 8. CDR1 is SEHNR, CDR2 FQNEAQ, per germline (reference sequence). CDR3 region: CASSLGQGGVAEAFF. CDR3 nucleotides: TGTGCCAGCAGCTTAGGACAGGGTGGTGTGGCTGAAGCTTTCTTT.

There are a few counts of this clonotype. This sequence joins TRBV3-1 and TRBJ2-7; D gene unclear. V lost 1 base to trimming and J lost 0 bases, with 7 bases between them. The germline V gene encodes CDR1 LGHDT and CDR2 YNNKEL (reference sequence). The CDR3 runs to 14 residues. CDR3 nucleotides: TGTGCCAGCAGCCAAGGGGCAGTCTCCTACGAGCAGTACTTC. This codes for CASSQGAVSYEQYF.

There are many counts of this clonotype. J is TRBJ2-7 and V is TRBV29-1; D perhaps matches TRBD2 (6 bases). The CDR3 length is 13 residues. Germline V lookup: CDR1 SQVTM, CDR2 ANQGSEA. Trimming pared 1 base from V and 2 bases from J, leaving 9 bases between. CDR3 sequence: CSVEVASAYEQYF. The CDR3 nucleotides are TGCAGCGTTGAAGTGGCTAGCGCCTACGAGCAGTACTTC.

There are many counts of this clonotype. The chain links TRBV5-1 to TRBJ1-2, with D maybe TRBD1 (5 bases). CDR1 and CDR2 from the germline V gene are SGHRS and YFSETQ. Trimming removed 2 bases at V and 8 bases at J, with 10 bases between. This CDR3 has 12 amino acids. The CDR3: CASSFGTEGYTF. In nucleotides, the CDR3 is TGCGCCAGCAGCTTCGGGACGGAAGGCTACACCTTC.

At least ten counts were recorded for this clonotype. CDR3 residues: CASSQDTRNYGYTF. Here the CDR3 DNA reads TGTGCCAGCAGCCAAGATACCAGAAACTATGGCTACACCTTC. The chain recombines TRBV14 with TRBJ1-2; D gene uncertain. CDR1 is SGHDN, CDR2 FVKESK, per germline. This CDR3 is built from 14 residues. V was shortened by 0 bases and J by 2 bases, with 7 bases between the two germline ends.

At least ten counts were recorded for this clonotype. The chain has TRBV24-1 and TRBJ2-7; TRBD1 matches 7 bases. The length of the CDR3 is 14 residues. Looked up from germline, CDR1 is KGHDR and CDR2 is SFDVKD. The trim removed 9 bases at V and 7 bases at J, leaving 14 bases unmatched. CDR3 coding DNA: TGTGCCACCTGTACCGGGACAGCGGTTTATGAGCAGTACTTC. The encoded protein is CATCTGTAVYEQYF.

In its sample, this clonotype was seen many times. The chain links TRBV12-3 or TRBV12-4 to TRBJ1-1; D is ambiguous. CDR3 length equals 14 residues. Trimming removed 3 bases from V and 1 base from J, with 9 bases in between. This CDR3 is CASSFGPRNTEAFF. For the CDR3, the DNA is TGTGCCAGCAGTTTTGGCCCGAGGAACACTGAAGCTTTCTTT.

This clonotype was counted ten times or more. The chain carries TRBV28 and TRBJ1-6, with D tentatively TRBD1 (6 bases). V dropped 2 bases and J dropped 10 bases, with 9 bases sitting between them. CDR1 and CDR2 from the germline V gene are MDHEN and SYDVKM. The CDR3 has 13 residues. DNA for the CDR3: TGTGCCAGCAGTTTAGGGGGCGCGTCACCCCTCCACTTT. Translation: CASSLGGASPLHF.

This clonotype was observed many times. This chain links TRBV6-2 or TRBV6-3 with TRBJ2-5, with 10 bases that match TRBD2. From germline, CDR1 is MNHEY and CDR2 SVGEGT. Trimming cost V 4 bases and J 5 bases; bases outside gene matches: 10. This CDR3 is built from 16 residues. Here the CDR3 reads CASSSLAGEEIETQYF. The CDR3 nucleotides read TGTGCCAGCAGTTCCCTAGCGGGAGAGGAAATTGAGACCCAGTACTTC.

This clonotype has a count of ten or more. The chain employs TRBV7-8 and TRBJ1-1; D is undetermined. The V gene's germline CDR1 is SGHVS and CDR2 FQNEAQ. Deletions cut 3 bases from V and 2 bases from J, with 10 bases between. The CDR3 length is 14 residues. The CDR3 bases are TGTGCCAGCAGCTTTCGAACAGTTAACACTGAAGCTTTCTTT. Residues: CASSFRTVNTEAFF.

As to this clonotype: This may arise from a read error, as a much more abundant clone is one base away. The chain recombines TRBV20-1 with TRBJ1-5; 9 nucleotides match TRBD1. The germline CDR1 and CDR2 sequences are DFQATT and SNEGSKA (reference sequence). The J segment lost 4 bases and the V segment lost 5 bases, leaving 9 bases of the junction unmatched. The CDR3 has 15 residues. The CDR3 protein is CSAQTGTGMNQPQHF. The CDR3, as DNA: TGCAGTGCTCAGACCGGGACAGGGATGAATCAGCCCCAGCATTTT.

This clonotype was seen at least ten times. The chain joins TRBV18 to TRBJ2-7; D ambiguous. The V end was cut by 3 bases, the J end by 3 bases, with 12 bases between. The CDR3 sequence is 14 residues long. Germline V gene sequence: CDR1 KGHSH, CDR2 LQKENI. CDR3 loop: CASSPVDNLYEQYF. CDR3 in DNA: TGTGCCAGCTCACCCGTGGATAACCTCTACGAGCAGTACTTC.

At least ten counts were recorded for this clonotype. A read error may produce the germline difference seen at one junction end. The chain uses TRBV11-2 and TRBJ2-7; 8 nucleotides line up with TRBD2. The CDR3 is 14 residues long. In germline, CDR1 is SGHAT, CDR2 FQNNGV. Here the CDR3 reads CASSLSGTSDEQYF. The CDR3 bases are TGTGCCAGCAGTCTTAGCGGGACCTCCGACGAGCAGTACTTC.

The sample holds many counts of this clonotype. The chain recombines TRBV11-2 with TRBJ1-3; 7 bases line up with TRBD1. CDR3 length: 16 amino acids. Germline lookup yields CDR1 SGHAT and CDR2 FQNNGV. Germline trimming cut 2 bases from V and 2 bases from J; bases unmatched to any gene: 6. The CDR3 sequence is CASSLYEGAAGNTIYF. The CDR3 DNA sequence: TGTGCCAGCAGCTTATACGAGGGGGCGGCTGGAAACACCATATATTTT.

The chain joins TRBV4-2 to TRBJ1-2; 7 bases agree with TRBD1. V lost 3 bases to trimming and J lost 7 bases; unmatched junction nucleotides: 11. CDR3 size: 15 residues. CDR1 LGHNA and CDR2 YNFKEQ come from the germline V gene. CDR3 in amino acids: CASSHTGGGAGGYTF. The CDR3 nucleotides are TGTGCCAGCAGCCATACAGGAGGGGGCGCAGGTGGCTACACCTTC.

A note on this clonotype: Just one base apart from a much larger clone, this may be a read error. This rearrangement joins TRBV28 to TRBJ1-5; no definite D call. The length of the CDR3 is 13 residues. Germline V lookup: CDR1 MDHEN, CDR2 SYDVKM. The CDR3 DNA follows: TGTACCAGCAGCCGCCTAGGGAATCAGCCCCAGCATTTT. It specifies CTSSRLGNQPQHF.

This clonotype was picked up many times. The rearrangement links TRBV12-3 or TRBV12-4 to TRBJ1-3; TRBD1 agrees at 7 bases. The J segment lost 4 bases and the V segment lost 6 bases, leaving 3 bases of the junction unmatched. The length of the CDR3 is 13 residues. Here the CDR3 reads CASSYRGGNTIYF. The DNA for the CDR3 is TGTGCCAGCAGCTACAGGGGAGGAAACACCATATATTTT.

The chain has TRBV20-1 and TRBJ1-1; no definite D call. CDR3 length: 13 residues. The germline V gene has CDR1 DFQATT and CDR2 SNEGSKA (reference sequence). The V end lost 7 bases, the J end lost 0 bases, and 12 bases lay between the germline ends. CDR3 amino acids: CSVIVPMNTEAFF. CDR3 in DNA: TGCAGTGTGATAGTACCCATGAACACTGAAGCTTTCTTT.

This clonotype has at least ten counts. The J gene is TRBJ2-3, the V gene TRBV20-1; 7 bases match TRBD2. J lost 3 bases, V lost 0 bases, and 3 bases had no gene match. The CDR3 is 14 amino acids. Per the germline V gene, CDR1 is DFQATT and CDR2 is SNEGSKA (reference sequence). In DNA, the CDR3 is TGCAGTGCTAGAGATCAACTAGCGACAGATACGCAGTATTTT. Translated: CSARDQLATDTQYF.

This clonotype showed up many times. The chain uses TRBV6-5 and TRBJ2-7; no clear D. Trimming took off 0 bases at V and 4 bases at J, with 10 bases between the two ends. The germline V gene encodes CDR1 MNHEY and CDR2 SVGAGI. The CDR3 is 14 residues long. The CDR3 DNA reads TGTGCCAGCAGTTACTCGGGTAGCCTGTACGAGCAGTACTTC. Translation: CASSYSGSLYEQYF.

A note on this clonotype: With a much larger clone just one base away, this may be a read error. Because it lacks the conserved phenylalanine or tryptophan at the end, this CDR3 is likely a read error. The chain links TRBV7-6 to TRBJ2-7, with 10 bases identical to TRBD2. Trimming cost V 6 bases and J 4 bases; bases outside gene matches: 9. Per germline, CDR1 SGHVS and CDR2 FNYEAQ. This CDR3 contains 15 residues. The DNA of the CDR3 is TGTGCCAGCAGTCCTCCTAGCGGGGGAGCTTACGAGCAGTACATC. Translation: CASSPPSGGAYEQYI.

This clonotype was recorded many times. In DNA form, the CDR3 reads TGTGCCAGCAAATCTAGCTCCGTCTACGAGCAGTACTTC. Residues: CASKSSSVYEQYF. The rearrangement joins TRBV12-3 or TRBV12-4 to TRBJ2-7, with TRBD2 as a possible D gene (5 bases). The CDR3 is made up of 13 amino acids. V was trimmed by 7 bases and J by 3 bases, leaving 13 bases between them.

This clonotype has at least ten counts. Here the CDR3 DNA reads TGTGCCAGTAGTATGAACAGAGAAGGCGGCTACACCTTC. Its protein product is CASSMNREGGYTF. The chain is built from TRBV19 and TRBJ1-2; D not certain. V was cut by 3 bases and J by 8 bases, with 13 bases left in between. Germline V CDR1 and CDR2: LNHDA, SQIVND (reference sequence). The CDR3 has 13 residues.

This clonotype was found once. V gene TRBV20-1 combines with J gene TRBJ2-5; D unclear. V was pared by 3 bases and J by 1 base, with 9 bases between. This CDR3 is built from 13 residues. Germline V gene lookup returns CDR1 DFQATT and CDR2 SNEGSKA (reference sequence). The CDR3 DNA follows: TGCAGTGCTAGGAGACTGGGCCAAGAGACCCAGTACTTC. It translates to CSARRLGQETQYF.